Detailed here is one T cell receptor (beta chain). Its antigen is still unknown. The limits of the CDR3 on the DNA are not certain, so only TCRdb's listed CDR3 is given. Germline CDR1 reads SGHVS; CDR2 reads FNYEAQ. Including both end residues, the CDR3 is 17 amino acids long. The sample comes from a study of CD8+CD57+ T cells in acquired aplastic anemia. Looking at the study overall: Sorted cells (CD4+ and CD8+) yielded DNA amounts that averaged around 3.5 ug.

The template for TCR beta VDJ and CDR3 sequence profiling was genomic DNA. In TCRdb, the reads were re-called with MiXCR into one record per CDR3 protein. The sample records a few hundred thousand distinct CDR3 sequences, around 60% being singletons. Study-level points and caveats: CD8+ Simpson's diversity did not differ significantly between patients and controls. Roughly 30 sequences, all CD8+ CDR3, were shared between patients and controls.

The chain has TRBV7-6 and TRBJ2-7; no check of the table's D call, TRBD2, against the DNA was made. This TCR derives from a human donor with severe aplastic anemia or a healthy control (not recorded which). Material: sorted CD4+, CD8+, or CD8+CD57+ T cells (not recorded which) from PBMCs. CDR3 protein: CASSPGGTDGYTFEQYF.